This T cell receptor (beta chain) was found in a study of T-cell memory formation after mild COVID-19 (dated by TCRdb to 2020 to 2023). At the level of the whole study: Most TCR sequence clusters were specific to one of the two donors. Two young, previously healthy adult volunteers, one female and one male, were included in the cohort. T-cell clones expanding and contracting after mild COVID-19 in a couple of donors were tracked by longitudinal TCRalpha and TCRbeta repertoire sequencing. Study-level results and caveats: Some responding clones were found in pre-infection memory, which suggests that pre-existing cross-reactive memory T cells took part in the SARS-CoV-2 response. Clones that contracted from day 15 to 85 showed balanced CD4/CD8 phenotypes, whereas a second wave of clones that expanded from day 15 to 37 leaned towards CD4+. The second-wave clones that peaked on day 37 were not confirmed to be SARS-CoV-2 specific. Only a couple of mild cases were covered in the study, and larger cohorts including severe cases with pre-infection samples were considered necessary. Contracting CD4+ clones turned up mainly in the CM and EM memory subsets, whereas EMRA was where CD8+ clones were enriched.

Instrument on record: Illumina NovaSeq 6000. TCRalpha and TCRbeta cDNA libraries were built by 5'RACE with constant-segment primers, adding sample barcodes and unique molecular identifiers. RNA was extracted from every sample with Trizol reagent. Libraries were amplified in two PCR steps, with a second sample barcode and Illumina TruSeq adapters added in the second step. The libraries were sequenced on an Illumina NovaSeq using 2 x 150 bp paired-end reads. On the authors' methods: Demultiplexing of reads and collapsing into UMI-guided consensus sequences were performed with migec v1.2.7. Using mixcr v2.1.11, the UMI consensuses were aligned to TRA and TRB V and J templates and assembled into clonotypes. Clonotypes were classified as expanded or contracted when called significant by both edgeR and NoisET, with noise models trained on biological replicates. For edgeR calls, a false discovery rate-adjusted p below 0.01 and a log2 fold-change threshold of 1 were applied. PCA with hierarchical clustering of max-normalized trajectories of the 1000 most abundant clonotypes was used as exploratory dynamics analysis. Separately sequenced CD4+ and CD8+ repertoires were used to assign a CD4 or CD8 phenotype to each responding clone. TCRdb applied fastp at Q25 and MiXCR to the public reads, then kept only in-frame beta chains. Records with the same CDR3 protein are collapsed into one entry carrying the most frequent genes and DNA. Clone size and V and J calls follow TCRdb, not the original study. Across this sample there are roughly 550,000 distinct CDR3 sequences, with roughly 21% seen only once. About an eighth of the sample is held by the ten biggest clonotypes.

Of note for this clonotype: It has no known antigen specificity. Base qualities are missing; no much larger clone stands one base away.

Its CDR3 holds 16 amino acids, cysteine through phenylalanine. Of the read, only the CDR3 DNA is kept; its 48 bases are in frame from base 1. The germline V gene (reference sequence) yields MNHEY for CDR1 and SMNVEV for CDR2. Trimmed from V: 4 bases; trimmed from J: 7 bases; junction bases lacking a gene match: 12. Ficoll-Paque density gradient centrifugation was the method used to isolate PBMCs. The rearrangement combines TRBV27 with TRBJ2-1, with 8 bases aligning to TRBD2. The clonotype comes from an adult woman who had mild COVID-19 (a few samples of this study predate the infection). The sample titles of this study are shuffled in the database, so cell type and time point are left out; the donor was told from shared clones. Sequencing was carried out using PBMCs or a T cell subset sorted from them (not recorded which). The CDR3: CASSSLQRESGNEQFF. The DNA sequence follows: TGTGCCAGCAGTTCCCTCCAGCGGGAGTCGGGGAATGAGCAGTTCTTC.